This T cell receptor (beta chain) was observed in a study of spatial heterogeneity in lung cancer. Time point defined: sample taken at primary tumor resection. Germline loops: CDR1 SGHVS, CDR2 FQNEAQ. V lost 5 bases to trimming and J lost 6 bases; unmatched junction nucleotides: 7. CDR3 length: 14 residues. Study-level results: Expanded intratumoral alpha and beta TCR counts tracked tumor mutation counts.

Many counts were recorded for this clonotype. Its antigen is as yet unknown. TCRdb processed the 5' RACE reads anew with MiXCR; each CDR3 protein has one entry. The table includes more than 20,000 distinct CDR3 sequences, approximately 2.5% detected once. Material: lung tumor tissue, obtained at surgery. The receptor comes from a male donor with early-stage non-small cell lung cancer. The V and J genes are TRBV7-8 and TRBJ2-5; TRBD2 matches 9 bases. CDR3: CASSDIAGAKTQYF. CDR3 bases: TGTGCCAGCAGCGACATAGCGGGGGCCAAGACCCAGTACTTC.